One sample yielded the 15 T cell receptor beta chains listed below, sequenced in a study of T cells in Graves' hyperthyroidism and ophthalmopathy. TCR beta CDR3 sequences were amplified from RNA transcripts. First-round RT-PCR of the TCR CDR3 relied on the HTBI primer set. TCRdb reprocessed the multiplex PCR reads via MiXCR and lists one record per CDR3 protein. Among around 420,000 distinct CDR3 sequences listed, around 14% were seen once. The sample comprised blood. Receptors originate from a woman under 30 with Graves' hyperthyroidism.

This clonotype was recorded at least ten times. The chain recombines TRBV25-1 with TRBJ2-7; TRBD2 aligns across 12 bases. The CDR3 is 18 residues long. Germline loops: CDR1 MGHDK, CDR2 SYGVNS. V gave up 7 bases and J gave up 6 bases; unmatched junction bases: 19. The CDR3 loop is CASILPRLAGGPQREQYF. As DNA, the CDR3 is TGTGCCAGCATACTACCCCGTCTAGCGGGGGGGCCCCAGCGCGAGCAGTACTTC.

This clonotype was seen many times. The chain uses TRBV30 and TRBJ2-3; D unclear. In germline, CDR1 is GTSNPN, CDR2 SVGIG (reference sequence). The germline V and J ends were trimmed by 2 bases and 5 bases, with 11 bases remaining between them. This CDR3 has 13 residues. The DNA for the CDR3 is TGTGCCTGGAGTACTTCGGTGGTAGATACGCAGTATTTT. Its protein product is CAWSTSVVDTQYF.

This clonotype was detected ten times or more. V gene TRBV11-3 combines with J gene TRBJ2-7; 8 positions agree with TRBD1. The germline V gene encodes CDR1 SGHNT and CDR2 YENEEA. With 4 bases clipped from V and 6 bases from J, the junction kept 5 bases outside the gene matches. The CDR3 length is 13 residues. This chain's CDR3 is CASSSMTGAEQYF. CDR3 bases: TGTGCCAGCAGCTCTATGACAGGGGCCGAGCAGTACTTC.

This clonotype has at least ten counts. The V call is TRBV2, the J call TRBJ2-1; D is unresolved. Trimming took 1 base from V and 15 from J, leaving 10 bases between them. The CDR3 extends over 11 amino acids. Germline loops: CDR1 SNHLY, CDR2 FYNNEI. CDR3 amino acids: CASSEVGWLFF. For the CDR3, the DNA is TGTGCCAGCAGTGAAGTGGGATGGTTGTTCTTC.

The sample holds many counts of this clonotype. The chain couples TRBV28 to TRBJ2-5; D is ambiguous. The CDR3 has 13 residues. Trimming left V 5 bases short and J 5 bases short, with 12 bases between. Germline lookup yields CDR1 MDHEN and CDR2 SYDVKM. The CDR3, as DNA: TGTGCCAGCAGTACCCTTCGGATGGAGACCCAGTACTTC. As protein: CASSTLRMETQYF.

The chain recombines TRBV2 with TRBJ2-2; no firm D call. Trimming removed 8 bases at V and 0 bases at J, with 10 bases between. The CDR3 has 14 amino acids. Looked up from germline, CDR1 is SNHLY and CDR2 is FYNNEI. The CDR3 bases are TGTGCCAGCCGGTGGCGCTCGAACACCGGGGAGCTGTTTTTT. This gives the protein CASRWRSNTGELFF.

This clonotype turned up a few times. The rearrangement links TRBV20-1 to TRBJ2-2, with D hard to call. This CDR3 spans 13 amino acids. Germline V lookup: CDR1 DFQATT, CDR2 SNEGSKA (reference sequence). Trimming pared 0 bases from V and 3 bases from J, leaving 5 bases between. CDR3 nucleotide sequence: TGCAGTGCTAGAGATCGCCACACCGGGGAGCTGTTTTTT. Translating it yields CSARDRHTGELFF.

A remark on this clonotype: This may be a read error: a much more frequent sequence differs by one nucleotide. The chain carries TRBV27 and TRBJ1-4; no reliable D call. This CDR3 has 13 amino acids. Germline CDR1 reads MNHEY; CDR2 reads SMNVEV (reference sequence). V dropped 5 bases and J dropped 8 bases, with 12 bases sitting between them. In nucleotides, the CDR3 is TGTGCCAGCAGTCCACGGCCGACCGAAAAACTGTTTTTT. Encoded protein: CASSPRPTEKLFF.

This sequence joins TRBV6-1 and TRBJ2-1; D is perhaps TRBD2 (6 bases). V was clipped by 6 bases and J by 5 bases, with 14 bases between them. Per germline, CDR1 MNHNS and CDR2 SASEGT. The CDR3 contains 14 residues. This CDR3 is CASRRLAPDNEQFF. DNA for the CDR3: TGTGCCAGCAGAAGGCTAGCGCCCGACAATGAGCAGTTCTTC.

This clonotype has more than one count but fewer than ten. The chain recombines TRBV29-1 with TRBJ2-5; D may correspond to TRBD1 or TRBD2 (6 bases each). The CDR3 has 12 residues. CDR1 is SQVTM, CDR2 ANQGSEA, per germline. V was cut by 7 bases and J by 4 bases, with 13 bases left in between. The CDR3 nucleotides read TGCAGCGCACAGGGAGGAGGAGAGACCCAGTACTTC. It specifies CSAQGGGETQYF.

This clonotype showed up many times. The chain recombines TRBV6-1 with TRBJ2-3; TRBD2 aligns across 11 bases. The CDR3 is 16 residues long. Germline CDR1 reads MNHNS; CDR2 reads SASEGT. V dropped 6 bases and J dropped 4; count of bases not matched to a gene: 9. In DNA, the CDR3 is TGTGCCAGCAGGTTTAATAGCGGGGGGGCCCCAGATACGCAGTATTTT. This codes for CASRFNSGGAPDTQYF.

This clonotype was counted ten times or more. This chain connects TRBV11-2 to TRBJ2-5, with 7 bases matching TRBD1. V gave up 5 bases and J gave up 3 bases; unmatched junction bases: 6. The CDR3 contains 14 residues. Germline V gene sequence: CDR1 SGHAT, CDR2 FQNNGV. The CDR3 bases are TGTGCCAGCAGCACAAGACAGGGAAAAGAGACCCAGTACTTC. Its translation: CASSTRQGKETQYF. Looking up the rest from reference TRBV11-2 and TRBJ2-5 gives the full variable domain: EAGVAQSPRYKIIEKRQSVAFWCNPISGHATLYWYQQILGQGPKLLIQFQNNGVVDDSQLPKDRFSAERLKGVDSTLKIQPAKLEDSAVYLCASSTRQGKETQYFGPGTRLLVL.

At least ten counts were recorded for this clonotype. The chain uses TRBV27 and TRBJ1-5; no firm D call. Trimming shortened V by 0 bases and J by 4 bases, and 4 bases separated the two germline ends. CDR1 is MNHEY and CDR2 is SMNVEV in the germline V gene (reference sequence). The CDR3 is made up of 13 amino acids. DNA for the CDR3: TGTGCCAGCAGTTTATCCTTTAATCAGCCCCAGCATTTT. The encoded protein is CASSLSFNQPQHF.

A note on this clonotype: This may be a read error, as it is one base from a much larger clone. CDR3 sequence: CASSQEHGGGKSEQFF. CDR3 sequence (DNA): TGTGCCAGCAGCCAAGAACACGGCGGAGGAAAATCTGAGCAGTTCTTC. This chain joins TRBV7-2 and TRBJ2-1, with D perhaps TRBD2 (5 bases). Per the germline V gene, CDR1 is SGHTA and CDR2 is FQGNSA. Trimming removed 5 bases from V and 9 bases from J, with 23 bases in between. The CDR3 spans 16 residues.

This clonotype was counted a few times. The chain couples TRBV20-1 to TRBJ1-5, with D possibly being TRBD1 (5 bases). The V end lost 1 base, the J end lost 1 base, and 14 bases lay between the germline ends. The CDR3 sequence is 16 residues long. Germline lookup yields CDR1 DFQATT and CDR2 SNEGSKA (reference sequence). CDR3 in DNA: TGCAGTGCTAGAGCAGGGAGCGGCTGGAGCAATCAGCCCCAGCATTTT. Amino acids: CSARAGSGWSNQPQHF.